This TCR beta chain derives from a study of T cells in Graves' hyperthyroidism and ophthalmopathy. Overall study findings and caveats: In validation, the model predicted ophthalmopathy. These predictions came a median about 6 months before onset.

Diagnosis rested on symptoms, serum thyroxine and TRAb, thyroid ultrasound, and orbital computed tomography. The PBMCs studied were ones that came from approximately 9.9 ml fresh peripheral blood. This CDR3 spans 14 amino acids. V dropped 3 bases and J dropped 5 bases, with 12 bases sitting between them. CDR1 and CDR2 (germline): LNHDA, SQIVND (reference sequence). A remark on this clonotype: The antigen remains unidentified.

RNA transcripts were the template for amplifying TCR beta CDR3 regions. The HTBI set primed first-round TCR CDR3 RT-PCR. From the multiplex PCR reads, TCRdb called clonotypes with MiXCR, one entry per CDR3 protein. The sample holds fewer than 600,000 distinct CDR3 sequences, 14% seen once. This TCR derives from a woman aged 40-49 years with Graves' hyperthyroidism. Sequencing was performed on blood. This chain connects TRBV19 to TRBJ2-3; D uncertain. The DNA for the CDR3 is TGTGCCAGTAGTATCTCTACATTGAGAGATACGCAGTATTTT. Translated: CASSISTLRDTQYF. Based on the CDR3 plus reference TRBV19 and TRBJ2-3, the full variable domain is DGGITQSPKYLFRKEGQNVTLSCEQNLNHDAMYWYRQDPGQGLRLIYYSQIVNDFQKGDIAEGYSVSREKKESFPLTVTSAQKNPTAFYLCASSISTLRDTQYFGPGTRLTVL.